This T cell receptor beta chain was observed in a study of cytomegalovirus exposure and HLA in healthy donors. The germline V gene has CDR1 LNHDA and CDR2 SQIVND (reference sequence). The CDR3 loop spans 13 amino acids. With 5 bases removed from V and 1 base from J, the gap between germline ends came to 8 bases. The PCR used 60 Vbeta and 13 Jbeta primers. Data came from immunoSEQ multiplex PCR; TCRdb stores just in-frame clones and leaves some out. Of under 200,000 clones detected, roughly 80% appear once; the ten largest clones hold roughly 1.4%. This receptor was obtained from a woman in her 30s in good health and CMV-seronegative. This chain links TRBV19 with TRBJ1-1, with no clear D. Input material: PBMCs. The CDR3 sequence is CASSATRNTEAFF. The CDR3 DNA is TGTGCCAGTAGTGCGACAAGGAACACTGAAGCTTTCTTT.